What follows are 11 T cell receptor beta chains derived from one specimen sequenced in a study of blood T cells in healthy people across ages. Then a second PCR, running about 6 to 12 cycles, was carried out with a sample-barcoded 5' primer and a J-beta primer mix. TCRdb itself ran the 5' RACE reads through MiXCR, one entry per CDR3 protein. The table lists around 820,000 distinct CDR3 sequences, around 25% of them singletons, with approximately 4% in the top ten. The data also belong to a second study, concerning T cells of mothers and their children.

Sample: blood. Source of these receptors: a boy aged 10-17 years in good health.

The genes are TRBV6-5 and TRBJ2-7; 12 bases are shared with TRBD1. Losses at the gene ends were 3 bases for V and 6 bases for J; bases not matched to a gene: 6. The germline gives CDR1 MNHEY, CDR2 SVGAGI. The CDR3 runs 15 residues. The DNA of the CDR3 is TGTGCCAGCAGTTATCGCGGGACAGGGGGCGGCGAGCAGTACTTC. Amino acids: CASSYRGTGGGEQYF.

The chain has TRBV7-2 and TRBJ2-5; D possibly corresponds to TRBD1 (6 bases). The ends were cut back, 1 base at V and 5 bases at J, with 11 bases in the middle. Germline CDR1 SGHTA, CDR2 FQGNSA. The CDR3 is 14 amino acids. The CDR3 coding sequence is TGTGCCAGCAGCTTAGAAGGGGGATCCGAGACCCAGTACTTC. This sequence encodes CASSLEGGSETQYF.

The chain employs TRBV12-3 or TRBV12-4 and TRBJ1-3; possible D gene TRBD1, 6 bases. The CDR3 length is 13 residues. V shed 3 bases and J shed 7 bases, with 10 bases lying between them. CDR3 in amino acids: CASSFHRVNTIYF. CDR3 bases: TGTGCCAGCAGTTTCCACAGGGTGAACACCATATATTTT.

The chain couples TRBV14 to TRBJ2-7; D remains ambiguous. The V and J ends lost 4 bases and 10 bases respectively, with 17 bases between them. Germline CDR1 SGHDN, CDR2 FVKESK. This CDR3 spans 13 amino acids. In DNA, the CDR3 is TGTGCCAGCAGCCCCACACGTACCTGGGTCCAGTACTTC. Its protein is CASSPTRTWVQYF. Full variable domain (remainder filled in from reference TRBV14 and TRBJ2-7): EAGVTQFPSHSVIEKGQTVTLRCDPISGHDNLYWYRRVMGKEIKFLLHFVKESKQDESGMPNNRFLAERTGGTYSTLKVQPAELEDSGVYFCASSPTRTWVQYFGPGTRLTVT.

This chain links TRBV27 with TRBJ1-6, with TRBD1 matching 9 bases. The junction had 8 bases not matched to a gene; V was cut back by 4 bases and J by 7 bases. The CDR3 contains 16 residues. Germline values: CDR1 MNHEY, CDR2 SMNVEV (reference sequence). CDR3 DNA: TGTGCCAGCAGTTCCCACCGGGACAGGGCGAATTCACCCCTCCACTTT. This codes for CASSSHRDRANSPLHF.

This clonotype has just a few counts. This chain joins TRBV9 and TRBJ2-7; no reliable D call. The CDR3 extends over 14 amino acids. Germline CDR1 is SGDLS and CDR2 is YYNGEE. The V end was cut by 4 bases, the J end by 0 bases, with 11 bases between. CDR3: CASSPRLNSYEQYF. The CDR3 DNA is TGTGCCAGCAGCCCTCGGCTGAACTCCTACGAGCAGTACTTC.

Only a few counts were recorded for this clonotype. This chain connects TRBV7-9 to TRBJ2-7, with D maybe TRBD2 (6 bases). CDR3 length equals 15 residues. The germline V gene encodes CDR1 SEHNR and CDR2 FQNEAQ (reference sequence). The V end was cut by 5 bases, the J end by 0 bases, with 14 bases between. This chain's CDR3 is CASSLGEVNSYEQYF. The DNA for the CDR3 is TGTGCCAGCAGCCTAGGGGAGGTTAACTCCTACGAGCAGTACTTC. Using reference TRBV7-9 and TRBJ2-7 for the parts outside the CDR3, the full variable domain is DTGVSQNPRHKITKRGQNVTFRCDPISEHNRLYWYRQTLGQGPEFLTYFQNEAQLEKSRLLSDRFSAERPKGSFSTLEIQRTEQGDSAMYLCASSLGEVNSYEQYFGPGTRLTVT.

This clonotype was seen more than once but under ten times. The chain combines TRBV7-2 with TRBJ1-6, with 10 nucleotides matching TRBD1. Germline values: CDR1 SGHTA, CDR2 FQGNSA. V gave up 5 bases and J gave up 11 bases; unmatched junction bases: 15. This CDR3 is built from 17 residues. The CDR3 sequence is CASSRRQGQGENPPLHF. The CDR3 nucleotides read TGTGCCAGCAGCCGCCGACAAGGACAGGGGGAAAATCCACCCCTCCACTTT.

This clonotype turned up a few times. The chain uses TRBV20-1 and TRBJ2-1; 12 bases agree with TRBD2. Germline V lookup: CDR1 DFQATT, CDR2 SNEGSKA (reference sequence). The trim removed 3 bases at V and 2 bases at J, leaving 5 bases unmatched. This CDR3 has 16 residues. The CDR3 DNA follows: TGCAGTGCTAGGGAACTAGCGGGAGGACCCTACAATGAGCAGTTCTTC. It encodes CSARELAGGPYNEQFF.

The CDR3 coding sequence is TGTGCCAGCAGTTTGGAACACCCAAAGTTCGAGCAGTACTTC. Protein sequence: CASSLEHPKFEQYF. This chain uses TRBV28 with TRBJ2-7; D unresolved. V was shortened by 3 bases and J by 6 bases, with 15 bases between the two germline ends. The V gene's germline CDR1 is MDHEN and CDR2 SYDVKM. The CDR3 sequence is 14 residues long.

In its sample, this clonotype was seen a few times. The chain links TRBV12-3 or TRBV12-4 to TRBJ2-7, with D possibly matching TRBD1 (6 bases). Trimming took off 2 bases at V and 2 bases at J, with 10 bases between the two ends. The CDR3 runs 14 residues. The CDR3 DNA sequence: TGTGCCAGCAGTTTAAGGGACATGACCTACGAGCAGTACTTC. This codes for CASSLRDMTYEQYF.